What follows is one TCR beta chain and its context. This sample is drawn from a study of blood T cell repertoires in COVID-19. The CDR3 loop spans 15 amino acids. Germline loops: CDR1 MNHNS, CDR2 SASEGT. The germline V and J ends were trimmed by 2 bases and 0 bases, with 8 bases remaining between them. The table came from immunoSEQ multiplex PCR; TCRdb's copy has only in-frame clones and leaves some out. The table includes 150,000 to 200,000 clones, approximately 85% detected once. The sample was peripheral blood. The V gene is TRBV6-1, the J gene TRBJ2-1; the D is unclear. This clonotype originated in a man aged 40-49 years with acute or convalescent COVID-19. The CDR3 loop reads CASSESPFSYNEQFF. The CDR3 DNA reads TGTGCCAGCAGTGAAAGCCCTTTCTCCTACAATGAGCAGTTCTTC.